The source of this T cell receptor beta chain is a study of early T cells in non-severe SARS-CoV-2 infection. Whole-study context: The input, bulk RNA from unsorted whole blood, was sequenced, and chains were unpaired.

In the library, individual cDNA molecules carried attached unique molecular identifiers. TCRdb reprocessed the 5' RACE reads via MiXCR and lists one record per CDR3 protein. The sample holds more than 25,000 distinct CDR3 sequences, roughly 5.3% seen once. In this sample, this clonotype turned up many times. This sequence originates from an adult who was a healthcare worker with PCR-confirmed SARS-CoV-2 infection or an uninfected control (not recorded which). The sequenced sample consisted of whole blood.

This chain's CDR3 is CASSPYDRDLSRGYTF. The CDR3 region has the DNA TGTGCCAGCTCCCCCTATGACAGAGATCTTTCTCGAGGCTACACCTTC. V gene TRBV18 combines with J gene TRBJ1-2, with D perhaps matching TRBD1 (5 bases). V shed 6 bases and J shed 8 bases, with 25 bases lying between them. Germline-derived CDR1 and CDR2 are KGHSH and LQKENI. The CDR3 covers 16 residues.